These 24 T cell receptor beta chains share one sample of origin, sequenced in a study of blood T cell repertoires in COVID-19. Repertoires were generated with immunoSEQ multiplex PCR, while TCRdb's copy carries only in-frame clones and drops some. The table includes 48,000 or so clones, about nine tenths detected once. Sequencing was done on a sample of peripheral blood. These receptor sequences come from a woman over 75 with COVID-19, enrolled during active disease.

As for this clone: The junction differs from germline at one of its ends, possibly a read error. The gene calls are TRBV7-9 and TRBJ1-2, with a tentative D call TRBD1 (5 bases). CDR1 SEHNR and CDR2 FQNEAQ come from the germline V gene (reference sequence). This CDR3 is 13 amino acids long. CDR3: CASSLTGIYDYTF. The CDR3 coding sequence is TGTGCCAGCAGCTTAACAGGCATCTATGACTACACCTTC.

The V call is TRBV12-3 or TRBV12-4, the J call TRBJ2-1, with 9 bases fitting TRBD1. The V gene end was trimmed by 3 bases and the J gene end by 9 bases; junction bases not matched to a gene: 3. The CDR3 spans 13 residues. This chain's CDR3 is CASSLGQGGEQFF. CDR3 nucleotides: TGTGCCAGCAGTTTGGGACAGGGAGGTGAGCAGTTCTTC.

The rearrangement joins TRBV2 to TRBJ1-2; D is undetermined. The CDR3 spans 10 residues. From germline, CDR1 is SNHLY and CDR2 FYNNEI. Between the trimmed V and J ends, which lost 10 bases and 4 bases, there was a span of 7 bases. CDR3 amino acids: CAITVYGYTF. For the CDR3, the DNA is TGTGCCATCACAGTCTATGGCTACACCTTC. Together with reference TRBV2 and TRBJ1-2, the CDR3 gives the full variable domain: EPEVTQTPSHQVTQMGQEVILRCVPISNHLYFYWYRQILGQKVEFLVSFYNNEISEKSEIFDDQFSVERPDGSNFTLKIRSTKLEDSAMYFCAITVYGYTFGSGTRLTVV.

V gene TRBV27 combines with J gene TRBJ1-5; D ambiguous. The CDR3 runs 15 residues. Germline lookup yields CDR1 MNHEY and CDR2 SMNVEV (reference sequence). Trimming took off 6 bases at V and 6 bases at J, with 18 bases between the two ends. CDR3 loop: CASRPIYGEGQPQHF. The CDR3 nucleotides read TGTGCCAGCAGACCCATCTACGGGGAGGGTCAGCCCCAGCATTTT.

This clone was observed once. V is TRBV5-4 and J is TRBJ1-4; 7 bases agree with TRBD1. CDR3 length equals 15 residues. Germline CDR1 and CDR2: SGHNT and YYREEE (reference sequence). After removal of 4 bases from V and 2 bases from J, the junction contained 5 bases not matched to a gene. The chain's CDR3 is CASSRTGATNEKLFF. CDR3 sequence (DNA): TGTGCCAGCAGCCGTACAGGGGCCACTAATGAAAAACTGTTTTTT.

The rearrangement links TRBV28 to TRBJ1-6; possible D gene TRBD1, 5 bases. Trimming removed 1 base at V and 2 bases at J, with 12 bases between. The CDR3 is 17 amino acids. Per the germline V gene, CDR1 is MDHEN and CDR2 is SYDVKM. As DNA, the CDR3 is TGTGCCAGCAGTTTATATGGTAGGGGCGCCTATAATTCACCCCTCCACTTT. Amino acid sequence: CASSLYGRGAYNSPLHF.

This chain links TRBV7-8 with TRBJ2-1; 9 positions match TRBD2. The ends lost 3 bases at V and 6 bases at J; junction bases unmatched: 3. The length of the CDR3 is 14 residues. From germline, CDR1 is SGHVS and CDR2 FQNEAQ. The CDR3 is CASSFQREVNEQFF. Written as DNA, the CDR3 is TGTGCCAGCAGCTTTCAGCGGGAGGTCAATGAGCAGTTCTTC.

The rearrangement uses TRBV6-5 and TRBJ1-3, with D perhaps matching TRBD1 (5 bases). Germline loops: CDR1 MNHEY, CDR2 SVGAGI. This CDR3 has 13 amino acids. With 8 bases removed from V and 0 bases from J, the gap between germline ends came to 8 bases. The CDR3 spells CASAGNSGNTIYF. The DNA for the CDR3 is TGTGCCAGCGCAGGGAACTCTGGAAACACCATATATTTT.

The sample holds a few counts of this clone. The chain is built from TRBV30 and TRBJ2-3; D is ambiguous. The CDR3 extends over 13 amino acids. Per germline, CDR1 GTSNPN and CDR2 SVGIG (reference sequence). The V gene lost 4 bases and the J gene lost 1 base, with 9 bases spanning the gap. CDR3 in DNA: TGTGCCTGGAACGTCGGAGGCACAGATACGCAGTATTTT. Its protein is CAWNVGGTDTQYF.

The chain is built from TRBV5-8 and TRBJ1-1, with TRBD1 matching over 10 bases. The CDR3 runs 16 residues. Germline CDR1 SGHTS, CDR2 YDEGEE. J was trimmed by 1 base and V by 4 bases; bases with no gene match: 7. The CDR3 coding sequence is TGTGCCAGCAGCGCGGGACAGGGGCTGCGGAACACTGAAGCTTTCTTT. Encoded protein: CASSAGQGLRNTEAFF.

The gene calls are TRBV7-2 and TRBJ2-7; 11 bases map to TRBD2. Per germline, CDR1 SGHTA and CDR2 FQGNSA. V was clipped by 5 bases and J by 2 bases; unmatched bases: 5. The length of the CDR3 is 15 residues. This chain's CDR3 is CASSPSGGPAYEQYF. DNA for the CDR3: TGTGCCAGCAGCCCTAGCGGGGGGCCGGCCTACGAGCAGTACTTC.

J is TRBJ1-1 and V is TRBV11-2; a weak D match, TRBD1 (5 bases). The CDR3 totals 13 residues. CDR1 SGHAT and CDR2 FQNNGV come from the germline V gene. Trimming cost V 8 bases and J 1 base, with 11 bases left between them. The CDR3 DNA reads as TGTGCCAGCTCCTTCGGACAGAACACTGAAGCTTTCTTT. Translating it yields CASSFGQNTEAFF. Variable domain in full (rest from reference TRBV11-2 and TRBJ1-1): EAGVAQSPRYKIIEKRQSVAFWCNPISGHATLYWYQQILGQGPKLLIQFQNNGVVDDSQLPKDRFSAERLKGVDSTLKIQPAKLEDSAVYLCASSFGQNTEAFFGQGTRLTVV.

The chain is built from TRBV6-5 and TRBJ1-1; 9 bases are a match to TRBD1. The junction had 4 bases not matched to a gene; V was cut back by 6 bases and J by 2 bases. The CDR3 length is 14 residues. Germline assignment: CDR1 MNHEY and CDR2 SVGAGI. The CDR3 DNA follows: TGTGCCAGCAGCTTGGACAGGGGTAACACTGAAGCTTTCTTT. Translated, it gives CASSLDRGNTEAFF.

The V gene is TRBV3-1 (or the pseudogene TRBV3-2), the J gene TRBJ2-3, with 10 nucleotides matching TRBD2. Per germline, CDR1 LGHDT and CDR2 YNNKEL (reference sequence). This CDR3 is built from 15 residues. V gave up 5 bases and J gave up 4 bases; unmatched junction bases: 6. DNA for the CDR3: TGTGCCAGCAGCTCCTCAGCGGGAGGGTCAGATACGCAGTATTTT. It translates to CASSSSAGGSDTQYF.

The J gene is TRBJ1-2, the V gene TRBV18; no firm D call. Germline V gene lookup returns CDR1 KGHSH and CDR2 LQKENI. The length of the CDR3 is 14 residues. Trimming took off 5 bases at V and 6 bases at J, with 16 bases between the two ends. DNA for the CDR3: TGTGCCAGCTCAACGTCGGGCGTCGGGAATGGCTACACCTTC. As protein: CASSTSGVGNGYTF.

This clone was picked up a small number of times. J is TRBJ2-7 and V is TRBV6-1; 14 positions agree with TRBD2. Germline V gene lookup returns CDR1 MNHNS and CDR2 SASEGT. The junction had 2 bases not matched to a gene; V was cut back by 1 base and J by 6 bases. The CDR3 has 15 amino acids. CDR3 DNA sequence: TGTGCCAGCAGTGAAGGGGGACTAGCGGGAGTCGAGCAGTACTTC. Translation: CASSEGGLAGVEQYF.

V and J are TRBV29-1 and TRBJ1-1, with 11 bases aligning to TRBD1. The CDR3 runs 13 residues. V gave up 1 base and J gave up 8 bases; unmatched junction bases: 3. The germline CDR1 and CDR2 sequences are SQVTM and ANQGSEA. The CDR3 spells CSVEVWDRGEAFF. CDR3 in DNA: TGCAGCGTTGAAGTCTGGGACAGGGGGGAAGCTTTCTTT.

This chain uses TRBV5-1 with TRBJ2-1; D ambiguous. Germline V lookup: CDR1 SGHRS, CDR2 YFSETQ. Trimming removed 0 bases from V and 5 bases from J, with 9 bases in between. The CDR3 is 14 amino acids. In DNA, the CDR3 is TGCGCCAGCAGCTTGGTCTCTCGGGACAATGAGCAGTTCTTC. Residues: CASSLVSRDNEQFF.

This rearrangement joins TRBV6-2 or TRBV6-3 to TRBJ1-2; D possibly corresponds to TRBD1 (5 bases). The CDR3 has 16 residues. V gave up 5 bases and J gave up 3 bases, with 19 bases separating them. The V gene's germline CDR1 is MNHEY and CDR2 SVGEGT. CDR3 DNA: TGTGCCAGCAGTAACCTAACAGGACCTCGGGACTATGGCTACACCTTC. It encodes CASSNLTGPRDYGYTF.

The chain carries TRBV5-1 and TRBJ2-3; 8 bases line up with TRBD2. The length of the CDR3 is 16 residues. J was trimmed by 3 bases and V by 2 bases; bases with no gene match: 8. CDR1 is SGHRS, CDR2 YFSETQ, per germline. CDR3 protein: CASSFTRGGLTDTQYF. CDR3 coding DNA: TGCGCCAGCAGCTTTACACGGGGGGGCCTGACAGATACGCAGTATTTT.

CDR3 sequence: CASSGTGGVRSNQPQHF. In DNA, the CDR3 is TGTGCCAGCTCAGGGACAGGGGGCGTGAGAAGCAATCAGCCCCAGCATTTT. The rearrangement uses TRBV18 and TRBJ1-5, with TRBD1 identical over 12 bases. CDR1 KGHSH and CDR2 LQKENI come from the germline V gene. The CDR3 covers 17 residues. V shed 5 bases, J shed 1 base, and the junction held 6 bases outside the gene matches. Together with reference TRBV18 and TRBJ1-5, the CDR3 gives the full variable domain: NAGVMQNPRHLVRRRGQEARLRCSPMKGHSHVYWYRQLPEEGLKFMVYLQKENIIDESGMPKERFSAEFPKEGPSILRIQQVVRGDSAAYFCASSGTGGVRSNQPQHFGDGTRLSIL.

The rearrangement uses TRBV5-5 and TRBJ1-2; TRBD1 agrees at 7 bases. The germline V gene encodes CDR1 SGHKS and CDR2 YYEKEE (reference sequence). This CDR3 spans 15 amino acids. The ends lost 3 bases at V and 4 bases at J; junction bases unmatched: 9. The CDR3 DNA reads TGTGCCAGCAGCTCCTCGACAGGGATAAGCTATGGCTACACCTTC. As protein: CASSSSTGISYGYTF.

V and J are TRBV19 and TRBJ1-1; possibly TRBD1 for D (6 bases). Looked up from germline, CDR1 is LNHDA and CDR2 is SQIVND (reference sequence). The CDR3 totals 15 residues. V lost 1 base and J lost 0, with 9 bases in between. The CDR3 coding sequence is TGTGCCAGTAGTATAGCGAGGGGGATGAACACTGAAGCTTTCTTT. Translating it yields CASSIARGMNTEAFF. The full variable domain, its missing parts supplied by reference TRBV19 and TRBJ1-1, is DGGITQSPKYLFRKEGQNVTLSCEQNLNHDAMYWYRQDPGQGLRLIYYSQIVNDFQKGDIAEGYSVSREKKESFPLTVTSAQKNPTAFYLCASSIARGMNTEAFFGQGTRLTVV.

The rearrangement links TRBV6-5 to TRBJ1-5, with TRBD1 matching 10 bases. The CDR3 is 14 amino acids. V shed 6 bases and J 6 bases; nucleotides not matched to a gene: 5. Germline V CDR1 and CDR2: MNHEY, SVGAGI. The CDR3 DNA reads TGTGCCAGCAGAAGACAGGGGGCGAGTCAGCCCCAGCATTTT. Its translation: CASRRQGASQPQHF.